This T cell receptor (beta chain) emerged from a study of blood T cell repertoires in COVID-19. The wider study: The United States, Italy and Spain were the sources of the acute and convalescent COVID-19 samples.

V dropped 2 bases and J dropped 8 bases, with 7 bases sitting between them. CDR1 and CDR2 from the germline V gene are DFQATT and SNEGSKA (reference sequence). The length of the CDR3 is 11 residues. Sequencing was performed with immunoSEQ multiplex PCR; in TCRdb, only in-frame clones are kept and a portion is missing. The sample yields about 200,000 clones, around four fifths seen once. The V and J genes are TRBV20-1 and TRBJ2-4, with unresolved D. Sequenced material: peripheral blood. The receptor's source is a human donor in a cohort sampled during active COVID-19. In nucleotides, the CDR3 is TGCAGTGCTAGAAGCGAGTACATTCAGTACTTC. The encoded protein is CSARSEYIQYF.